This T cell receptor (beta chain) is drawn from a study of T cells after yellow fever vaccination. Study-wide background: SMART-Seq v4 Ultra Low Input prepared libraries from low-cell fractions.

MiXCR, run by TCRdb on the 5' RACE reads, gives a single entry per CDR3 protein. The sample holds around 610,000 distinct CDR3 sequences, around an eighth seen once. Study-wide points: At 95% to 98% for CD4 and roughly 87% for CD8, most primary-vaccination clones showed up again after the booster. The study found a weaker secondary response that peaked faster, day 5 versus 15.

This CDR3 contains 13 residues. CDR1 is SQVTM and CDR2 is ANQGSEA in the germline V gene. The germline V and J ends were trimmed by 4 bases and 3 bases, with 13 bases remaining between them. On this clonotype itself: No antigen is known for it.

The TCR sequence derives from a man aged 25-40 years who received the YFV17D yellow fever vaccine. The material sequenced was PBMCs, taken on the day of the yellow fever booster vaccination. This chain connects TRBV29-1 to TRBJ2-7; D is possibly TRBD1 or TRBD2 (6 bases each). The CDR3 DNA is TGCAGCGTTGTTAGGGGGAGGCTCTACGAGCAGTACTTC. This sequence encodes CSVVRGRLYEQYF.